The 5 T cell receptor beta chains listed next were all sequenced from one sample in a study of tissue T cells after allogeneic stem cell transplantation. The table came from immunoSEQ multiplex PCR; TCRdb's copy has only in-frame clones and leaves some out. This sample has about 40,000 clones, with around 90% found just once. This specimen consisted of blood, obtained before transplantation. These receptors were taken from a woman aged 35 to 70 who later had graft-versus-host disease after an allogeneic stem cell transplant.

The chain uses TRBV7-2 and TRBJ2-2, with a weak D call TRBD1 (5 bases). The V end was cut by 2 bases, the J end by 6 bases, with 13 bases between. This CDR3 region has 15 residues. Looked up from germline, CDR1 is SGHTA and CDR2 is FQGNSA. The CDR3 DNA sequence: TGTGCCAGCAGCTTATGGCAGGGTGGACCCGGGGAGCTGTTTTTT. Its translation is CASSLWQGGPGELFF.

This CDR3 reads CASSRQGAFGFDGANVLTF. As DNA, the CDR3 is TGTGCCAGTAGTCGACAGGGGGCCTTTGGGTTTGATGGGGCCAACGTCCTGACTTTC. V gene TRBV19 combines with J gene TRBJ2-6; 10 bases agree with TRBD1. CDR3 length: 19 residues. Germline V gene lookup returns CDR1 LNHDA and CDR2 SQIVND (reference sequence). The V gene end was trimmed by 5 bases and the J gene end by 3 bases; junction bases not matched to a gene: 13.

The chain recombines TRBV6-5 with TRBJ2-1; D uncertain. The CDR3 consists of 15 residues. Trimming left V 5 bases short and J 2 bases short, with 13 bases between. From germline, CDR1 is MNHEY and CDR2 SVGAGI. CDR3 DNA sequence: TGTGCCAGCAGTCCCGGTAGGTTGACCTACAATGAGCAGTTCTTC. This encodes CASSPGRLTYNEQFF.

V and J are TRBV27 and TRBJ2-5, with TRBD1 matching over 7 bases. The CDR3 covers 16 residues. The germline gives CDR1 MNHEY, CDR2 SMNVEV (reference sequence). Unmatched junction bases numbered 8, after V lost 4 bases and J lost 0 bases. Written as DNA, the CDR3 is TGTGCCAGCAGTTACACCGGGACAGCGTACCAAGAGACCCAGTACTTC. This encodes CASSYTGTAYQETQYF.

The chain has TRBV18 and TRBJ2-3; TRBD1 matches at 8 bases. The germline V gene has CDR1 KGHSH and CDR2 LQKENI. V lost 2 bases to trimming and J lost 0 bases; unmatched junction nucleotides: 4. This CDR3 is built from 16 residues. CDR3 sequence (DNA): TGTGCCAGCTCACCAGCCAGGGGGCTCAGCACAGATACGCAGTATTTT. It encodes CASSPARGLSTDTQYF. Full variable domain (missing parts from reference TRBV18 and TRBJ2-3): NAGVMQNPRHLVRRRGQEARLRCSPMKGHSHVYWYRQLPEEGLKFMVYLQKENIIDESGMPKERFSAEFPKEGPSILRIQQVVRGDSAAYFCASSPARGLSTDTQYFGPGTRLTVL.